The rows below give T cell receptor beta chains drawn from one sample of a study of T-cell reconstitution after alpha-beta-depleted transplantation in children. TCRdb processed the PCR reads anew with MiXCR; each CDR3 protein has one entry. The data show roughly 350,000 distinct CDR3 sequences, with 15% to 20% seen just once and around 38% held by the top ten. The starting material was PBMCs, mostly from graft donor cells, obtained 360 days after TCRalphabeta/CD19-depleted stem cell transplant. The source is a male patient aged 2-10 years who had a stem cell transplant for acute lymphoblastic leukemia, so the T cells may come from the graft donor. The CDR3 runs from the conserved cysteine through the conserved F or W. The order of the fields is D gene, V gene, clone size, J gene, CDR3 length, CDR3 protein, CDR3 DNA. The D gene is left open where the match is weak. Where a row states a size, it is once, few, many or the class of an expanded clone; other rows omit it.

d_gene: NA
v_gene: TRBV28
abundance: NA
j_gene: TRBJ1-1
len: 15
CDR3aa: CASSTQALRGTEAFF
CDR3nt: TGTGCCAGCAGTACGCAGGCACTAAGGGGGACTGAAGCTTTCTTT

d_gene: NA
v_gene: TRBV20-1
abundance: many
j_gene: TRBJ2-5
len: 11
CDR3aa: CSAGAMETQYF
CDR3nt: TGCAGTGCTGGGGCAATGGAGACCCAGTACTTC

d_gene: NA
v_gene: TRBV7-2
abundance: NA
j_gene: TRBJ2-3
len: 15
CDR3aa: CASSFHRVGTDTQYF
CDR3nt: TGTGCCAGCAGCTTTCACAGAGTTGGCACAGATACGCAGTATTTT

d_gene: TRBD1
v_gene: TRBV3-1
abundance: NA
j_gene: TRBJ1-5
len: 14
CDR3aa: CASSRTGINQPQHF
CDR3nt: TGTGCCAGCAGCAGGACAGGGATCAATCAGCCCCAGCATTTT

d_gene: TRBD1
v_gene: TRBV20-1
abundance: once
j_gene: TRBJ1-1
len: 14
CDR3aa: CSAPDRLLNTEAFF
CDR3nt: TGCAGTGCCCCGGACAGGCTGTTAAACACTGAAGCTTTCTTT

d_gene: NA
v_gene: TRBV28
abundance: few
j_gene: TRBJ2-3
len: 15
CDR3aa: CASSRMGSFTDTQYF
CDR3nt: TGTGCCAGCAGTCGAATGGGCAGTTTCACAGATACGCAGTATTTT

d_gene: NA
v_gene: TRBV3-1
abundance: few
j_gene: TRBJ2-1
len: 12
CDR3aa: CASSQYGSEQFF
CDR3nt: TGTGCCAGCAGCCAATATGGAAGTGAGCAGTTCTTC

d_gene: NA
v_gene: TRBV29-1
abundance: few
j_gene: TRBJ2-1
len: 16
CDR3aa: CSVEHFWTVPYNEQFF
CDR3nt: TGCAGCGTTGAGCATTTCTGGACAGTCCCCTACAATGAGCAGTTCTTC

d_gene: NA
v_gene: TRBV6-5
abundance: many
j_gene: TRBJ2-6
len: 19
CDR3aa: CASSYSITLTGSGANVLTF
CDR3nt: TGTGCCAGCAGTTACTCGATAACTCTAACAGGCTCTGGGGCCAACGTCCTGACTTTC

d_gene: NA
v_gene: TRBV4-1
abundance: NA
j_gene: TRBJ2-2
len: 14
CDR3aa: CASSHATSTGELFF
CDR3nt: TGCGCCAGCAGCCACGCGACTAGCACCGGGGAGCTGTTTTTT

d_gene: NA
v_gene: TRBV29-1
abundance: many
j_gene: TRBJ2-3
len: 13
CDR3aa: CSVEGRSTDTQYF
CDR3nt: TGCAGCGTTGAGGGCAGAAGCACAGATACGCAGTATTTT

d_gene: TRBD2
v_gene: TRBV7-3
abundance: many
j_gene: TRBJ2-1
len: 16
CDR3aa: CASSPFPSGSTNEQFF
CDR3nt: TGTGCCAGCAGCCCCTTCCCTAGCGGGAGCACCAATGAGCAGTTCTTC

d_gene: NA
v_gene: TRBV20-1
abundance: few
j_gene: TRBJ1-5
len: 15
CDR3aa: CSATRGGQGGQPQHF
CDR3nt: TGCAGTGCAACCCGAGGGGGGCAGGGAGGGCAGCCCCAGCATTTT

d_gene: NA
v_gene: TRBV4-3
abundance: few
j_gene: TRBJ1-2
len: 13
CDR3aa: CASSQVVGDGYTF
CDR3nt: TGCGCCAGCAGCCAAGTCGTCGGGGACGGCTACACCTTC

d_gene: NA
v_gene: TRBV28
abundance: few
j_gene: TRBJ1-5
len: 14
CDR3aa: CASNITSGNQPQHF
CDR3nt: TGTGCCAGCAATATTACCTCAGGGAATCAGCCCCAGCATTTT

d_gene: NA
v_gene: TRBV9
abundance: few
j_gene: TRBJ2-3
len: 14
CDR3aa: CASSVGGITDTQYF
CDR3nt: TGTGCCAGCAGCGTAGGTGGTATCACAGATACGCAGTATTTT

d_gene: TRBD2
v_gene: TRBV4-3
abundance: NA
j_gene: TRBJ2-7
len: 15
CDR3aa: CASSHTGTSGRKQYF
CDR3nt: TGCGCCAGCAGCCACACCGGGACTAGCGGGAGGAAGCAGTACTTC

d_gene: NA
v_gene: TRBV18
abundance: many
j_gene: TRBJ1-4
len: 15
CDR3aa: CASFSDRSTNEKLFF
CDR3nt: TGTGCCAGCTTTTCGGACAGATCAACTAATGAAAAACTGTTTTTT

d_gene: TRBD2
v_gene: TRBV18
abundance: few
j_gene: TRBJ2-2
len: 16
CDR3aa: CASSPRLAAVYGELFF
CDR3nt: TGTGCCAGCTCACCACGACTAGCCGCGGTTTACGGGGAGCTGTTTTTT

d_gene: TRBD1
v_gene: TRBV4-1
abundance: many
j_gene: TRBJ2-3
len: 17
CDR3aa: CASSQGVSGGWPDTQYF
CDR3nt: TGCGCCAGCAGCCAAGGGGTTTCAGGGGGCTGGCCAGATACGCAGTATTTT

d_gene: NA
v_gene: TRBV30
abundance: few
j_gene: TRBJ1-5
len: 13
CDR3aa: CAWSKDSNQPQHF
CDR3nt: TGTGCCTGGAGTAAAGATAGCAATCAGCCCCAGCATTTT

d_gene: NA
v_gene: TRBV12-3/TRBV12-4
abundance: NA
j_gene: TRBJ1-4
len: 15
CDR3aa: CASSSGQTTNEKLFF
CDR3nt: TGTGCCAGCAGTTCAGGACAGACAACTAATGAAAAACTGTTTTTT

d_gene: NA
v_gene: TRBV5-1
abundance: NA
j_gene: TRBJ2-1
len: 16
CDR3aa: CASSPRGGGSYNEQFF
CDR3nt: TGCGCCAGCAGCCCCAGGGGGGGAGGCTCCTACAATGAGCAGTTCTTC

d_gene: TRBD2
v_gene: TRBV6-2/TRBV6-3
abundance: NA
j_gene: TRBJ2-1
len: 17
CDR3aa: CASSYSHSGSSYNEQFF
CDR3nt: TGTGCCAGCAGTTACTCACATAGCGGGAGCTCCTACAATGAGCAGTTCTTC

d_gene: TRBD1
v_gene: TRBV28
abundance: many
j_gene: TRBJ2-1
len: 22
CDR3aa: CASSLAGPGYIIGTGERNEQFF
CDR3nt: TGTGCCAGCAGTTTGGCGGGTCCAGGGTACATAATCGGGACAGGGGAGCGCAATGAGCAGTTCTTC

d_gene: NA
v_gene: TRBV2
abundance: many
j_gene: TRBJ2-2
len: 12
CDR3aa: CASSVSTGELFF
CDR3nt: TGTGCCAGCAGTGTTTCGACCGGGGAGCTGTTTTTT

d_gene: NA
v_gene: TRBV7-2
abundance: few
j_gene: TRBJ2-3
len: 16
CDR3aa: CASSLSSRQGPDTQYF
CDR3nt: TGTGCCAGCAGCTTATCCTCCCGCCAGGGTCCAGATACGCAGTATTTT

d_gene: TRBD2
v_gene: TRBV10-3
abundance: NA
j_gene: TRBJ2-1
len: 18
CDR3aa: CAISESSRTSGAYNEQFF
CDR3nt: TGTGCCATCAGTGAGTCCAGCCGGACTAGCGGAGCCTACAATGAGCAGTTCTTC

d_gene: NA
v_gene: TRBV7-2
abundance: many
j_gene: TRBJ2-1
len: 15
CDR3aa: CASSLRVADYNEQFF
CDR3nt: TGTGCCAGCAGCTTAAGGGTAGCGGACTACAATGAGCAGTTCTTC

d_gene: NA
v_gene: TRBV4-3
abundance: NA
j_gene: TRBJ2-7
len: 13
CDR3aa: CASSYRKGYEQYF
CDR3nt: TGCGCCAGCAGCTACCGGAAGGGCTACGAGCAGTACTTC

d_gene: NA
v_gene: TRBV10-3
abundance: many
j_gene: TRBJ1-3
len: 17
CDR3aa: CAITGGPPWPSGNTIYF
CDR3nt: TGTGCCATCACCGGCGGGCCTCCCTGGCCGTCTGGAAACACCATATATTTT

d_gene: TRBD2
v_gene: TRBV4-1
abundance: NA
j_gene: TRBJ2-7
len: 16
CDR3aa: CASSLRLAGAGHEQYF
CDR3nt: TGCGCCAGCAGCCTTCGACTAGCGGGAGCAGGACACGAGCAGTACTTC

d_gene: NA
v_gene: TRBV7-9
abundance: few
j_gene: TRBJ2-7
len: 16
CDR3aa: CASSFRQAGSIYEQYF
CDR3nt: TGTGCCAGCAGCTTTAGGCAGGCGGGCAGCATTTACGAGCAGTACTTC

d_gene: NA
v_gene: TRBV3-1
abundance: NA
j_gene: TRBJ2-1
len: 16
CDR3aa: CASSQARRRSYNEQFF
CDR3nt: TGTGCCAGCAGCCAAGCTCGTAGACGCTCCTACAATGAGCAGTTCTTC

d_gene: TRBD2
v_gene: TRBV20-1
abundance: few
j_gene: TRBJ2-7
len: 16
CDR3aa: CSARPWASGRPYEQYF
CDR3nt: TGCAGTGCTAGACCGTGGGCTAGCGGGAGACCCTACGAGCAGTACTTC

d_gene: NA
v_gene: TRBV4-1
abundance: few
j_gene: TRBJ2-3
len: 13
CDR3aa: CASSQDNGDTQYF
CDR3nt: TGCGCCAGCAGCCAAGATAACGGGGATACGCAGTATTTT

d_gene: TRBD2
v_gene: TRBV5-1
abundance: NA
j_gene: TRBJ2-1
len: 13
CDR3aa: CASSCGTSCEQFF
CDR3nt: TGCGCCAGCAGCTGCGGGACTAGTTGCGAGCAGTTCTTC

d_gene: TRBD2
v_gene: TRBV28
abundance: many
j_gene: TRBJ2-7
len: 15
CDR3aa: CASSTLAGASYEQYF
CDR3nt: TGTGCCAGCAGTACGCTAGCGGGAGCCTCCTACGAGCAGTACTTC

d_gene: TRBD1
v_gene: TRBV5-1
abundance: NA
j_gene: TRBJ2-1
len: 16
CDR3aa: CASSLPGQGGDNEQFF
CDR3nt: TGCGCCAGCAGCTTGCCGGGACAGGGAGGAGACAATGAGCAGTTCTTC

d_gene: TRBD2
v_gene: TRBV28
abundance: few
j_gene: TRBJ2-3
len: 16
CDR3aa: CASTLFEGLALDTQYF
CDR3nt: TGTGCCAGCACCCTTTTTGAGGGACTAGCGTTAGATACGCAGTATTTT

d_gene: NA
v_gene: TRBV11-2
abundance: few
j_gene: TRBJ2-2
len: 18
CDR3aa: CASSLNPPASVNTGELFF
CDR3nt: TGTGCCAGCAGCTTAAACCCCCCGGCTAGCGTAAACACCGGGGAGCTGTTTTTT

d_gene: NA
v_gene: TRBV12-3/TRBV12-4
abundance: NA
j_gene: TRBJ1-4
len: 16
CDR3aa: CASSLFPGPLNEKLFF
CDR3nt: TGTGCCAGCAGTTTATTCCCGGGACCGCTAAATGAAAAACTGTTTTTT

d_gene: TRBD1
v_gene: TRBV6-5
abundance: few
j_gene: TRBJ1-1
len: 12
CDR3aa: CASSYTGAVAVF
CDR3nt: TGTGCCAGCAGTTATACAGGGGCCGTCGCAGTCTTT

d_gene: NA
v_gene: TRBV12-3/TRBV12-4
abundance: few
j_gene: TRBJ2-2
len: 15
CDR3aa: CASTPGDFLKRELFF
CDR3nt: TGTGCCAGCACCCCCGGGGACTTCCTCAAGCGGGAGCTGTTTTTT

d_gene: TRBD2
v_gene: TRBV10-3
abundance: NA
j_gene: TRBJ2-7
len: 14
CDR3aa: CAIKPSGSFYEQYF
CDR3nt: TGTGCCATCAAACCTAGCGGGAGTTTCTACGAGCAGTACTTC

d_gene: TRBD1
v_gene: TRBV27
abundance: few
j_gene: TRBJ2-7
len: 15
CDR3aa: CASTPHRDRAYEQYF
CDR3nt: TGTGCCAGCACCCCACACCGGGACAGGGCCTACGAGCAGTACTTC

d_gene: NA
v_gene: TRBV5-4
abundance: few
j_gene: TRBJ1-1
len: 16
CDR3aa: CASSLGGDFRNTEAFF
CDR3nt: TGTGCCAGCAGCTTGGGAGGGGATTTTAGGAACACTGAAGCTTTCTTT

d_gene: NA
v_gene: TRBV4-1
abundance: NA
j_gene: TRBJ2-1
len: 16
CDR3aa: CASSQGRLSSYNEQFF
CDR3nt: TGCGCCAGCAGCCAAGGGCGCCTAAGCTCCTACAATGAGCAGTTCTTC

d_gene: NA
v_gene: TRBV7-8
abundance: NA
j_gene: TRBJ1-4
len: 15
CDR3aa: CASSAQGAIREKLFF
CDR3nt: TGTGCCAGCAGCGCCCAAGGGGCGATACGTGAAAAACTGTTTTTT

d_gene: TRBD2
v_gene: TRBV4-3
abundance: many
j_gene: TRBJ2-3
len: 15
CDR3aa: CASSPREGGTDTQYF
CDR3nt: TGCGCCAGCAGCCCCCGGGAGGGCGGCACAGATACGCAGTATTTT

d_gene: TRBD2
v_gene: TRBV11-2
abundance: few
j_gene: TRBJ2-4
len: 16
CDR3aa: CASSLGTSGRVDIQYF
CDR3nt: TGTGCCAGCAGCTTAGGGACTAGCGGGAGGGTTGACATTCAGTACTTC

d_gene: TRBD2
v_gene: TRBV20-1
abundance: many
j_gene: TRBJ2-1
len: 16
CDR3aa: CSALVPSSGTYNEQFF
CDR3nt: TGCAGTGCCCTGGTCCCTTCTAGCGGGACGTACAATGAGCAGTTCTTC

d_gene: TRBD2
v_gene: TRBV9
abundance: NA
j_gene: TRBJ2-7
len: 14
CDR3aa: CASSEASGNYEQYF
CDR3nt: TGTGCCAGCAGCGAGGCTAGCGGGAACTACGAGCAGTACTTC

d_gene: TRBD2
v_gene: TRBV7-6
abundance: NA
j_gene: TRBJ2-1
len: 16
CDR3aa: CASSLVLVGLVNEQFF
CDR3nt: TGTGCCAGCAGCTTAGTATTGGTGGGACTAGTAAATGAGCAGTTCTTC

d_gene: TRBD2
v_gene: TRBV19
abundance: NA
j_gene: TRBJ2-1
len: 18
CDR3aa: CASSIPTHSGLEYNEQFF
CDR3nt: TGTGCCAGTAGTATCCCCACCCATAGCGGGTTGGAGTACAATGAGCAGTTCTTC